The 19 T cell receptor beta chains below were found in one sample sequenced in a study of cytomegalovirus exposure and HLA in healthy donors. PCR involved 60 Vbeta and 13 Jbeta primers. The repertoire was sequenced with immunoSEQ multiplex PCR; TCRdb's copy has only in-frame clones and lacks some. Seen here are around 130,000 clones, over 60% observed once, and the top ten hold approximately 0.86%. Sequencing was carried out using PBMCs. The source is a woman aged 55-75 years in good health and CMV-seronegative.

This clone came up once. This sequence joins TRBV5-1 and TRBJ2-3; 12 bases agree with TRBD2. The junction had 7 bases not matched to a gene; V was cut back by 4 bases and J by 7 bases. The CDR3 has 15 amino acids. From germline, CDR1 is SGHRS and CDR2 YFSETQ. CDR3 nucleotide sequence: TGCGCCAGCAGCCCTAGCGGGAGGGGTTATCATACGCAGTATTTT. Translating gives CASSPSGRGYHTQYF.

This clone appeared a few times. The gene calls are TRBV30 and TRBJ2-7; D ambiguous. The CDR3 sequence is 13 residues long. V gave up 1 base and J gave up 3 bases, with 10 bases separating them. The germline V gene encodes CDR1 GTSNPN and CDR2 SVGIG (reference sequence). CDR3 in DNA: TGTGCCTGGAGTGGTCTGCTACTCTACGAGCAGTACTTC. Translating gives CAWSGLLLYEQYF. The variable domain in full, completed from reference TRBV30 and TRBJ2-7, reads SQTIHQWPATLVQPVGSPLSLECTVEGTSNPNLYWYRQAAGRGLQLLFYSVGIGQISSEVPQNLSASRPQDRQFILSSKKLLLSDSGFYLCAWSGLLLYEQYFGPGTRLTVT.

The chain employs TRBV4-1 and TRBJ2-7, with 9 bases identical to TRBD1. The CDR3 is 19 amino acids. Trimming at V came to 3 bases and at J to 7 bases, leaving 22 bases not matched to a gene. Germline CDR1 and CDR2: MGHRA and YSYEKL. For the CDR3, the DNA is TGCGCCAGCAGCCAGGTAAGAGGCGGACAGGGGATTGCTTCGCGAGAGCAGTACTTC. Its protein product is CASSQVRGGQGIASREQYF.

This clone was detected only a few times. The V gene is TRBV7-9, the J gene TRBJ2-7, with 7 bases fitting TRBD2. There are 14 residues in the CDR3. The germline CDR1 and CDR2 sequences are SEHNR and FQNEAQ (reference sequence). The V and J ends lost 5 bases and 3 bases, in that order; junction bases with no gene match: 7. In nucleotides, the CDR3 is TGTGCCAGCAGCCACCCGGGGGGTGGCTACGAGCAGTACTTC. It is translated as CASSHPGGGYEQYF.

The chain recombines TRBV28 with TRBJ2-1; possibly TRBD1 for D (6 bases). The CDR3 contains 15 residues. Germline-derived CDR1 and CDR2 are MDHEN and SYDVKM. V lost 4 bases to trimming and J lost 6 bases, with 16 bases between them. The CDR3 nucleotides are TGTGCCAGCAGTTCAGACAGGATGAGGGTCAATGAGCAGTTCTTC. Translating gives CASSSDRMRVNEQFF.

The chain combines TRBV28 with TRBJ1-2; no definite D call. Deletions cut 3 bases from V and 7 bases from J, with 12 bases between. Germline V lookup: CDR1 MDHEN, CDR2 SYDVKM. The CDR3 consists of 13 residues. The CDR3, as DNA: TGTGCCAGCAGTTTGGTTGATGGCCGTGGCTACACCTTC. Translation: CASSLVDGRGYTF.

The chain combines TRBV2 with TRBJ2-1, with 16 bases that match TRBD2. V gave up 5 bases and J gave up 3 bases; unmatched junction bases: 10. This CDR3 spans 19 amino acids. Germline CDR1 and CDR2: SNHLY and FYNNEI. This chain's CDR3 is CASSFTGTSGGAGYNEQFF. The CDR3 coding sequence is TGTGCCAGCAGTTTTACCGGGACTAGCGGGGGGGCGGGCTACAATGAGCAGTTCTTC.

This rearrangement joins TRBV27 to TRBJ1-2, with 8 bases fitting TRBD1. The CDR3 has 15 amino acids. Germline V gene lookup returns CDR1 MNHEY and CDR2 SMNVEV (reference sequence). The V gene end was trimmed by 8 bases and the J gene end by 1 base; junction bases not matched to a gene: 9. As DNA, the CDR3 is TGTGCCAGCCGGTCCCCAGGGGGCCTTAACTATGGCTACACCTTC. It encodes CASRSPGGLNYGYTF.

The rearrangement links TRBV7-9 to TRBJ1-2; 8 nucleotides match TRBD1. The V gene end was trimmed by 4 bases and the J gene end by 2 bases; junction bases not matched to a gene: 18. CDR3 size: 19 residues. CDR1 SEHNR and CDR2 FQNEAQ come from the germline V gene (reference sequence). The CDR3 reads CASSYVLTDREASNYGYTF. In DNA form, the CDR3 reads TGTGCCAGCAGCTACGTTCTGACGGACAGGGAGGCCTCAAACTATGGCTACACCTTC.

The chain is built from TRBV7-8 and TRBJ2-7; D is possibly TRBD1 (5 bases). Germline-derived CDR1 and CDR2 are SGHVS and FQNEAQ. Between the trimmed V and J ends, which lost 5 bases and 3 bases, there was a span of 11 bases. The CDR3 loop spans 13 amino acids. The CDR3 nucleotides are TGTGCCAGCAGCCGAGGAAGGGGCTACGAGCAGTACTTC. Translating gives CASSRGRGYEQYF. The variable domain in full, with the rest retrieved from reference TRBV7-8 and TRBJ2-7, is GAGVSQSPRYKVAKRGQDVALRCDPISGHVSLFWYQQALGQGPEFLTYFQNEAQLDKSGLPSDRFFAERPEGSVSTLKIQRTQQEDSAVYLCASSRGRGYEQYFGPGTRLTVT.

This clone has a handful of counts. The chain uses TRBV5-1 and TRBJ2-7; possibly TRBD2 for D (5 bases). The CDR3 covers 15 residues. Trimming shortened V by 2 bases and J by 2 bases, and 14 bases separated the two germline ends. Germline V gene lookup returns CDR1 SGHRS and CDR2 YFSETQ. This chain's CDR3 is CASSLEGQAPYEQYF. The CDR3 coding sequence is TGCGCCAGCAGCTTAGAGGGTCAGGCTCCCTACGAGCAGTACTTC.

The rearrangement links TRBV5-1 to TRBJ1-1; weak D call: TRBD1 (5 bases). The CDR3 length is 14 residues. From germline, CDR1 is SGHRS and CDR2 YFSETQ. Trimming stripped 7 bases from V and 2 bases from J, with 15 bases between. The CDR3 region is CASAQGAGNTEAFF. CDR3 nucleotides: TGCGCCAGCGCCCAGGGTGCCGGTAACACTGAAGCTTTCTTT.

The chain links TRBV7-3 to TRBJ2-1, with 16 bases identical to TRBD2. Germline values: CDR1 SGHTA, CDR2 FQGTGA. V gave up 5 bases and J gave up 7 bases; unmatched junction bases: 8. The CDR3 totals 17 residues. The CDR3 DNA follows: TGTGCCAGCAGCCTCGGGACTAGCGGGGGGGCCGGGAATGAGCAGTTCTTC. It yields the protein CASSLGTSGGAGNEQFF.

J is TRBJ2-1 and V is TRBV7-9; no reliable D call. This CDR3 is built from 12 residues. Germline CDR1 is SEHNR and CDR2 is FQNEAQ (reference sequence). Deletions cut 5 bases from V and 8 bases from J, with 10 bases between. CDR3 sequence (DNA): TGTGCCAGCAGCCCCCTCCGGTATGAGCAGTTCTTC. It codes for CASSPLRYEQFF. Full variable domain (missing parts from reference TRBV7-9 and TRBJ2-1): DTGVSQNPRHKITKRGQNVTFRCDPISEHNRLYWYRQTLGQGPEFLTYFQNEAQLEKSRLLSDRFSAERPKGSFSTLEIQRTEQGDSAMYLCASSPLRYEQFFGPGTRLTVL.

The chain recombines TRBV5-6 with TRBJ2-5; the D is unclear. V was trimmed by 2 bases and J by 1 base, leaving 15 bases between them. Germline V gene sequence: CDR1 SGHDT, CDR2 YYEEEE. The length of the CDR3 is 16 residues. This chain's CDR3 is CASSFSRFIIQETQYF. CDR3 nucleotide sequence: TGTGCCAGCAGCTTTTCCCGGTTTATCATCCAAGAGACCCAGTACTTC. Together with reference TRBV5-6 and TRBJ2-5, the CDR3 gives the full variable domain: DAGVTQSPTHLIKTRGQQVTLRCSPKSGHDTVSWYQQALGQGPQFIFQYYEEEERQRGNFPDRFSGHQFPNYSSELNVNALLLGDSALYLCASSFSRFIIQETQYFGPGTRLLVL.

This sequence joins TRBV7-3 and TRBJ2-3; 8 positions agree with TRBD2. Germline V gene lookup returns CDR1 SGHTA and CDR2 FQGTGA. Trimming cost V 5 bases and J 4 bases; bases outside gene matches: 20. The CDR3 contains 19 residues. CDR3 loop: CASSPHYFGDGGEADTQYF. CDR3 nucleotide sequence: TGTGCCAGCAGCCCCCATTATTTCGGGGACGGGGGGGAGGCAGATACGCAGTATTTT.

V is TRBV18 and J is TRBJ2-1; 8 bases align to TRBD2. This CDR3 is 16 amino acids long. CDR1 KGHSH and CDR2 LQKENI come from the germline V gene. Trimming took 3 bases from V and 9 from J; bases not matched to a gene: 13. DNA of the CDR3: TGTGCCAGCTCACCTCCGGGACTAGGAAATTGGGGTGAGCAGTTCTTC. It encodes CASSPPGLGNWGEQFF. The full variable domain, completed using reference TRBV18 and TRBJ2-1, is NAGVMQNPRHLVRRRGQEARLRCSPMKGHSHVYWYRQLPEEGLKFMVYLQKENIIDESGMPKERFSAEFPKEGPSILRIQQVVRGDSAAYFCASSPPGLGNWGEQFFGPGTRLTVL.

The rearrangement uses TRBV9 and TRBJ2-1, with 14 bases fitting TRBD2. V gave up 4 bases and J gave up 9 bases; unmatched junction bases: 6. This CDR3 spans 15 amino acids. Germline values: CDR1 SGDLS, CDR2 YYNGEE. The CDR3 is CASSPPGLAGVEQFF. In nucleotides, the CDR3 is TGTGCCAGCAGCCCTCCGGGACTAGCGGGAGTTGAGCAGTTCTTC.

This chain connects TRBV6-5 to TRBJ1-2, with D tentatively TRBD1 (6 bases). This CDR3 is built from 13 residues. The germline gives CDR1 MNHEY, CDR2 SVGAGI. The germline V and J ends were trimmed by 4 bases and 3 bases, with 9 bases remaining between them. The CDR3 loop reads CASSSGQYYGYTF. CDR3 DNA sequence: TGTGCCAGCAGTTCAGGACAGTACTATGGCTACACCTTC.